One sample yielded the 30 T cell receptor beta chains listed below, sequenced in a study of cytomegalovirus exposure and HLA in healthy donors. With 60 Vbeta and 13 Jbeta primers, the PCR was carried out. Clones were read by immunoSEQ multiplex PCR, and TCRdb kept only the in-frame ones, dropping some. Seen here are 250,000 to 350,000 clones, around 86% observed once, and the top ten hold 3% to 4%. Material for sequencing was PBMCs. The receptors stem from a man aged 40-49 years in good health and CMV-seropositive.

V and J are TRBV13 and TRBJ2-5, with 8 nucleotides matching TRBD1. This CDR3 region has 15 residues. With V trimmed by 4 bases and J by 1 base, 5 bases remained unmatched. Germline lookup yields CDR1 PRHDT and CDR2 FYEKMQ (reference sequence). The CDR3 region is CASSSGQGLQETQYF. The CDR3, as DNA: TGTGCCAGCAGCTCCGGACAGGGACTCCAAGAGACCCAGTACTTC.

The CDR3 loop is CASSLGQDTDTQYF. The CDR3, as DNA: TGTGCCAGCAGTTTAGGGCAAGACACAGATACGCAGTATTTT. This chain uses TRBV27 with TRBJ2-3; D unresolved. This CDR3 spans 14 amino acids. V was trimmed by 2 bases and J by 2 bases, leaving 8 bases between them. Germline CDR1 reads MNHEY; CDR2 reads SMNVEV (reference sequence).

The CDR3 is CASNGGLTINEKLFF. The CDR3 region has the DNA TGTGCCAGCAATGGGGGGTTAACGATTAATGAAAAACTGTTTTTT. This chain connects TRBV2 to TRBJ1-4, with D perhaps TRBD1 (5 bases). The CDR3 consists of 15 residues. V was pared by 7 bases and J by 4 bases, with 16 bases between. The V gene's germline CDR1 is SNHLY and CDR2 FYNNEI.

This chain connects TRBV18 to TRBJ2-2, with D possibly matching TRBD1 (6 bases). The ends were cut back, 4 bases at V and 2 bases at J, with 11 bases in the middle. Per the germline V gene, CDR1 is KGHSH and CDR2 is LQKENI. The CDR3 runs 15 residues. The DNA for the CDR3 is TGTGCCAGCTCACAGAGGGGGTATAACACCGGGGAGCTGTTTTTT. Translated, it gives CASSQRGYNTGELFF.

The chain links TRBV7-3 to TRBJ2-3; D gene unclear. This CDR3 contains 15 residues. Germline lookup yields CDR1 SGHTA and CDR2 FQGTGA. Trimming cost V 5 bases and J 0 bases, with 12 bases left between them. Here the CDR3 DNA reads TGTGCCAGCAGCCCCCACGGCGGTAGCACAGATACGCAGTATTTT. It specifies CASSPHGGSTDTQYF.

Comment on this clone: Compared with germline, one end of the junction differs, possibly owing to a read error. The gene calls are TRBV7-9 and TRBJ1-1; 7 bases are shared with TRBD1. From germline, CDR1 is SEHNR and CDR2 FQNEAQ (reference sequence). The CDR3 sequence is 15 residues long. The CDR3 sequence: CSSSLLGQLSTEAFF. As DNA, the CDR3 is TGTTCCAGCAGCTTATTGGGACAGTTGAGCACTGAAGCTTTCTTT.

The sample holds one count of this clone. The chain combines TRBV5-4 with TRBJ2-7, with 9 bases lining up with TRBD2. The CDR3 consists of 15 residues. J gave up 5 bases and V 0 bases, and 6 bases lay outside the gene matches. The germline V gene has CDR1 SGHNT and CDR2 YYREEE (reference sequence). The CDR3 region is CASSLVGGRANEQYF. In DNA form, the CDR3 reads TGTGCCAGCAGCTTGGTCGGCGGGAGGGCAAACGAGCAGTACTTC. The full variable domain, rest sourced from reference TRBV5-4 and TRBJ2-7, is ETGVTQSPTHLIKTRGQQVTLRCSSQSGHNTVSWYQQALGQGPQFIFQYYREEENGRGNFPPRFSGLQFPNYSSELNVNALELDDSALYLCASSLVGGRANEQYFGPGTRLTVT.

The chain combines TRBV2 with TRBJ2-7; 10 bases fit TRBD2. With 8 bases clipped from V and 7 bases from J, the junction kept 14 bases outside the gene matches. Looked up from germline, CDR1 is SNHLY and CDR2 is FYNNEI. CDR3 length: 15 amino acids. CDR3 nucleotides: TGTGCCAGCTGCCCCGAGAGCGGGAGGGGGGGGGAGCAGTACTTC. Its protein product is CASCPESGRGGEQYF. Variable domain in full (rest from reference TRBV2 and TRBJ2-7): EPEVTQTPSHQVTQMGQEVILRCVPISNHLYFYWYRQILGQKVEFLVSFYNNEISEKSEIFDDQFSVERPDGSNFTLKIRSTKLEDSAMYFCASCPESGRGGEQYFGPGTRLTVT.

This chain connects TRBV7-9 to TRBJ2-7; 12 bases agree with TRBD2. The trim removed 5 bases at V and 2 bases at J, leaving 4 bases unmatched. Germline CDR1 and CDR2: SEHNR and FQNEAQ (reference sequence). The CDR3 consists of 15 residues. The CDR3 nucleotides are TGTGCCAGCAGCCCCCTAGCGGGAGGGACCTACGAGCAGTACTTC. Its protein is CASSPLAGGTYEQYF. Full variable domain (remainder filled in from reference TRBV7-9 and TRBJ2-7): DTGVSQNPRHKITKRGQNVTFRCDPISEHNRLYWYRQTLGQGPEFLTYFQNEAQLEKSRLLSDRFSAERPKGSFSTLEIQRTEQGDSAMYLCASSPLAGGTYEQYFGPGTRLTVT.

This sequence joins TRBV5-6 and TRBJ2-1, with 15 bases that match TRBD2. The length of the CDR3 is 16 residues. Germline trimming cut 4 bases from V and 6 bases from J; bases unmatched to any gene: 5. Germline-derived CDR1 and CDR2 are SGHDT and YYEEEE. The CDR3 reads CASSAGGLAGGNEQFF. For the CDR3, the DNA is TGTGCCAGCAGCGCTGGGGGACTAGCGGGGGGCAATGAGCAGTTCTTC.

This chain joins TRBV7-8 and TRBJ2-5, with D maybe TRBD1 (6 bases). This CDR3 is built from 15 residues. Per germline, CDR1 SGHVS and CDR2 FQNEAQ. V lost 4 bases and J 5 bases, leaving 17 bases between the germline ends. The chain's CDR3 is CASSSPQGRGETQYF. CDR3 DNA sequence: TGTGCCAGCAGCTCTCCCCAGGGAAGGGGGGAGACCCAGTACTTC.

This clone was seen a handful of times. This chain connects TRBV4-1 to TRBJ1-5; D gene unclear. The CDR3 covers 12 residues. CDR1 and CDR2 from the germline V gene are MGHRA and YSYEKL. V lost 3 bases and J lost 6, with 6 bases in between. The chain's CDR3 is CASSQAGQPQHF. DNA of the CDR3: TGCGCCAGCAGCCAGGCGGGTCAGCCCCAGCATTTT.

This chain uses TRBV13 with TRBJ2-7; D gene uncertain. The length of the CDR3 is 13 residues. Trimming cost V 2 bases and J 5 bases, with 10 bases left between them. Germline V gene lookup returns CDR1 PRHDT and CDR2 FYEKMQ (reference sequence). CDR3 sequence: CASSLKPADEQYF. Written as DNA, the CDR3 is TGTGCCAGCAGCTTAAAGCCGGCGGACGAGCAGTACTTC.

The V call is TRBV21-1, the J call TRBJ2-1; the D call TRBD2 from the table was never checked on the DNA. TRBV21-1 is shown as a pseudogene. The CDR3 runs to 14 residues. The CDR3 region is CASSKGGGVDEQFF. In DNA form, the CDR3 reads TGTGCCAGCAGCAAAGGGGGAGGGGTGGATGAGCAGTTCTTC.

The CDR3 protein is CASSQDTVRGAEKLFF. The CDR3 bases are TGCGCCAGCAGCCAAGACACGGTCAGGGGAGCTGAAAAACTGTTTTTT. The V and J genes are TRBV4-1 and TRBJ1-4, with D maybe TRBD1 (6 bases). V lost 0 bases and J 7 bases, leaving 15 bases between the germline ends. The CDR3 spans 16 residues. The V gene's germline CDR1 is MGHRA and CDR2 YSYEKL.

The V call is TRBV19, the J call TRBJ1-5, with 8 bases fitting TRBD1. The CDR3 has 15 amino acids. Germline CDR1 LNHDA, CDR2 SQIVND (reference sequence). V dropped 5 bases and J dropped 0; count of bases not matched to a gene: 3. CDR3: CASSADRGSNQPQHF. The CDR3 coding sequence is TGTGCCAGTAGTGCTGACAGGGGTAGCAATCAGCCCCAGCATTTT. Looking up the rest from reference TRBV19 and TRBJ1-5 gives the full variable domain: DGGITQSPKYLFRKEGQNVTLSCEQNLNHDAMYWYRQDPGQGLRLIYYSQIVNDFQKGDIAEGYSVSREKKESFPLTVTSAQKNPTAFYLCASSADRGSNQPQHFGDGTRLSIL.

The chain couples TRBV11-2 to TRBJ2-7; D may be TRBD1 (5 bases). Deletions cut 0 bases from V and 7 bases from J, with 10 bases between. The CDR3 extends over 13 amino acids. Germline values: CDR1 SGHAT, CDR2 FQNNGV. CDR3 residues: CASSLDQGWEQYF. As DNA, the CDR3 is TGTGCCAGCAGCTTAGATCAGGGTTGGGAGCAGTACTTC.

To note about this clone: Other nucleotide sequences in the sample specify the same CDR3. This rearrangement joins TRBV9 to TRBJ2-1; 7 bases align to TRBD2. V shed 2 bases, J shed 2 bases, and the junction held 1 base outside the gene matches. CDR1 and CDR2 (germline): SGDLS, YYNGEE. The CDR3 runs to 14 residues. In nucleotides, the CDR3 is TGTGCCAGCAGCGTCGGGGGGACCTACAATGAGCAGTTCTTC. Encoded protein: CASSVGGTYNEQFF.

The V gene is TRBV7-6, the J gene TRBJ2-1, with a weak D call TRBD1 (6 bases). The CDR3 has 17 amino acids. V dropped 2 bases and J dropped 4 bases, with 18 bases sitting between them. The germline CDR1 and CDR2 sequences are SGHVS and FNYEAQ. The CDR3 nucleotides read TGTGCCAGCAGCTTATATCCCCCACGGGACACGTACAATGAGCAGTTCTTC. This gives the protein CASSLYPPRDTYNEQFF.

The genes are TRBV30 and TRBJ2-2, with 7 bases lining up with TRBD2. CDR3 size: 13 residues. Germline V gives CDR1 GTSNPN, CDR2 SVGIG (reference sequence). The V segment lost 5 bases and the J segment 7 bases; nucleotides outside the gene matches: 7. Written as DNA, the CDR3 is TGTGCCTGGTCGGTAGCGGGCAGCGGGGAGCTGTTTTTT. This sequence encodes CAWSVAGSGELFF.

The chain carries TRBV25-1 and TRBJ2-5; 9 bases line up with TRBD2. This CDR3 has 14 amino acids. From germline, CDR1 is MGHDK and CDR2 SYGVNS. The ends lost 9 bases at V and 5 bases at J; junction bases unmatched: 10. The CDR3 coding sequence is TGTGCCAGGCCCCTAGCGGGAATCTTGGAGACCCAGTACTTC. This codes for CARPLAGILETQYF.

CDR3 amino acids: CASSLPRTGRTGYTF. The DNA for the CDR3 is TGTGCCAGCAGTTTACCGCGGACAGGGAGGACAGGCTACACCTTC. The chain is built from TRBV28 and TRBJ1-2; 8 positions agree with TRBD1. Germline values: CDR1 MDHEN, CDR2 SYDVKM. Trimming removed 2 bases from V and 8 bases from J; junction bases left unmatched: 10. This CDR3 spans 15 amino acids.

This clone was seen once. The gene calls are TRBV5-4 and TRBJ1-1; 8 bases agree with TRBD1. This CDR3 has 15 residues. CDR1 is SGHNT and CDR2 is YYREEE in the germline V gene (reference sequence). The ends lost 4 bases at V and 0 bases at J; junction bases unmatched: 5. In nucleotides, the CDR3 is TGTGCCAGCAGCCAAAACAGGGGGATGAACACTGAAGCTTTCTTT. Protein sequence: CASSQNRGMNTEAFF.

This clone is a singleton in its sample. This chain uses TRBV7-8 with TRBJ2-7, with 8 bases aligning to TRBD2. Trimming took 1 base from V and 7 from J; bases not matched to a gene: 15. Germline V lookup: CDR1 SGHVS, CDR2 FQNEAQ. The CDR3 is 17 residues long. The chain's CDR3 is CASSLVDAGGRFGEQYF. The DNA of the CDR3 is TGTGCCAGCAGCTTAGTTGACGCGGGCGGGAGGTTCGGTGAGCAGTACTTC.

V gene TRBV10-2 combines with J gene TRBJ1-3, with D hard to call. V was cut by 2 bases and J by 0 bases, with 11 bases left in between. Per the germline V gene, CDR1 is WSHSY and CDR2 is SAAADI. This CDR3 region has 16 residues. DNA of the CDR3: TGCGCCAGCAGTGAGAGTCAGTTTTCCTCTGGAAACACCATATATTTT. Translation gives CASSESQFSSGNTIYF.

The rearrangement joins TRBV29-1 to TRBJ2-5; 9 bases fit TRBD2. V dropped 5 bases and J dropped 4; count of bases not matched to a gene: 11. The CDR3 is 15 residues long. The germline V gene has CDR1 SQVTM and CDR2 ANQGSEA. The CDR3: CSVLGLAPSAETQYF. Here the CDR3 DNA reads TGCAGCGTTCTCGGACTAGCGCCAAGCGCAGAGACCCAGTACTTC.

This chain uses TRBV7-9 with TRBJ2-3; 11 bases are shared with TRBD2. Per germline, CDR1 SEHNR and CDR2 FQNEAQ (reference sequence). This CDR3 region has 18 residues. Trimming at V came to 5 bases and at J to 2 bases, leaving 12 bases not matched to a gene. The CDR3 nucleotides read TGTGCCAGCAGCGTAGGTCGGGGACTAGCGGCCCCCACAGATACGCAGTATTTT. Protein product: CASSVGRGLAAPTDTQYF.

The V call is TRBV27, the J call TRBJ2-2; D remains ambiguous. The length of the CDR3 is 13 residues. The V end was cut by 7 bases, the J end by 0 bases, with 6 bases between. The germline CDR1 and CDR2 sequences are MNHEY and SMNVEV (reference sequence). CDR3 sequence: CASKPSNTGELFF. DNA of the CDR3: TGTGCCAGCAAGCCCTCGAACACCGGGGAGCTGTTTTTT.

The chain employs TRBV7-8 and TRBJ2-5; 9 bases agree with TRBD1. Unmatched junction bases numbered 4, after V lost 0 bases and J lost 5 bases. The CDR3 extends over 15 amino acids. Germline assignment: CDR1 SGHVS and CDR2 FQNEAQ. Here the CDR3 DNA reads TGTGCCAGCAGCTTAGCGGGGACAGGGAGTGAGACCCAGTACTTC. Translated: CASSLAGTGSETQYF. Variable domain in full (rest from reference TRBV7-8 and TRBJ2-5): GAGVSQSPRYKVAKRGQDVALRCDPISGHVSLFWYQQALGQGPEFLTYFQNEAQLDKSGLPSDRFFAERPEGSVSTLKIQRTQQEDSAVYLCASSLAGTGSETQYFGPGTRLLVL.

Only one count was recorded for this clone. This chain uses TRBV4-1 with TRBJ2-5; perhaps TRBD1 as D (5 bases). The CDR3 length is 14 residues. The ends were cut back, 0 bases at V and 5 bases at J, with 10 bases in the middle. The germline V gene has CDR1 MGHRA and CDR2 YSYEKL. For the CDR3, the DNA is TGCGCCAGCAGCCAAGACCCAGGGATGGAGACCCAGTACTTC. Encoded protein: CASSQDPGMETQYF.